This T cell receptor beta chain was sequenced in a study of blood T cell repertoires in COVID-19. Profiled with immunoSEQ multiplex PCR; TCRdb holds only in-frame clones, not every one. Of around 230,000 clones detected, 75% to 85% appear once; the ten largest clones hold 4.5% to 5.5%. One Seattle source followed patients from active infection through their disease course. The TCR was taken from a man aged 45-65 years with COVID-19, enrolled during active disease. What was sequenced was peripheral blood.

CDR3 in amino acids: CASSLGSNQPQHF. The CDR3 nucleotides are TGTGCCAGCAGTTTGGGCTCCAATCAGCCCCAGCATTTT. The chain is built from TRBV2 and TRBJ1-5; unclear D gene. This CDR3 has 13 amino acids. The V end lost 5 bases, the J end lost 3 bases, and 8 bases lay between the germline ends. CDR1 and CDR2 from the germline V gene are SNHLY and FYNNEI.